A selection of T cell receptor beta chains follows, all from one sample in a study of blood T cell repertoires in COVID-19. The assay was immunoSEQ multiplex PCR, and TCRdb's table has in-frame clones only and misses some. The top ten clones hold 4.2% of a sample with fewer than 110,000 clones, 84% of them seen once. The sequenced sample was peripheral blood. The receptors here all came from a human donor in a cohort sampled during active COVID-19. The CDR3 runs from the conserved cysteine through the conserved F or W. Fields, in order: V gene, J gene, clone size, D gene, CDR3 DNA, CDR3 protein. D genes are given only for firm matches. The size field is filled for only some rows; it gives once, few, many or a size class.

>TRBV7-8|TRBJ2-1|NA|TRBD2
TGTGCCAGCAGTCTCTATTCAGCGGGGCTAGTCTACAATGAGCAGTTCTTC
CASSLYSAGLVYNEQFF
>TRBV4-2|TRBJ1-3|NA|TRBD1
TGTGCCAGCAGCCGGGACAGGGGGATTTTGGGTTCTGGAAACACCATATATTTT
CASSRDRGILGSGNTIYF
>TRBV12-5|TRBJ2-2|NA|NA
TGTGCTAGTGGTTTGAGGCAGGGAGGTCACACCGGGGAGCTGTTTTTT
CASGLRQGGHTGELFF
>TRBV30|TRBJ1-6|NA|NA
TGTGCCTGGAGTAGTGCGGGGCCCAGTGAGACACCCCTCCACTTT
CAWSSAGPSETPLHF
>TRBV5-1|TRBJ2-2|NA|TRBD1
TGCGCCAGCAGCTGGGGACAGGGGGCAATCACCGGGGAGCTGTTTTTT
CASSWGQGAITGELFF
>TRBV30|TRBJ2-3|NA|TRBD2
TGTGCCTGGAGTGGACTAGCGTTCACAGATACGCAGTATTTT
CAWSGLAFTDTQYF
>TRBV6-5|TRBJ2-7|NA|TRBD1
TGTGCCAGCAGAGGGGGCGGACAATCCTACGAGCAGTACTTC
CASRGGGQSYEQYF
>TRBV7-2|TRBJ2-2|NA|TRBD2
TGTGCCAGCAGCCAGGAACAAGCTAGCGGGAGAAGTTCCGGGGAGCTGTTTTTT
CASSQEQASGRSSGELFF
>TRBV5-1|TRBJ2-1|NA|NA
TGCGCCAGCAGCTCTAGCGTACTGACCTACAATGAGCAGTTCTTC
CASSSSVLTYNEQFF
>TRBV10-3|TRBJ2-1|NA|NA
TGTGCCATCAGTGAAAGAGGGTTCTCCAATGAGCAGTTCTTC
CAISERGFSNEQFF
>TRBV6-5|TRBJ1-1|NA|TRBD1
TGTGCCAGCAGTAACGGACAGGGTCGCACTGAAGCTTTCTTT
CASSNGQGRTEAFF
>TRBV5-6|TRBJ2-7|NA|NA
TGTGCCAGCAGCTACCGCCCGCCACTCCTATACGAGCAGTACTTC
CASSYRPPLLYEQYF
>TRBV6-2/TRBV6-3|TRBJ2-1|NA|NA
TGTGCCAGCAGTTACCTCGGGGGCTCCTACAATGAGCAGTTCTTC
CASSYLGGSYNEQFF
>TRBV15|TRBJ2-7|once|NA
TGTGCCACCAGCAGAGATCTCGCTCAGAACTACGAGCAGTACTTC
CATSRDLAQNYEQYF
>TRBV11-2|TRBJ2-2|few|NA
TGTGCCAGCAGCTTAGGGCGGGGCGGGGAGCTGTTTTTT
CASSLGRGGELFF
>TRBV7-2|TRBJ2-3|NA|TRBD2
TGTGCCAGCAGCCCGGGACTAGGTACGCAGTATTTT
CASSPGLGTQYF
>TRBV3-1/TRBV3-2|TRBJ1-3|NA|NA
TGTGCCAGCAGCCAAGTCGTAAACACCATATATTTT
CASSQVVNTIYF
>TRBV5-1|TRBJ2-5|NA|TRBD2
TGCGCCAGCAGCTTGACTAGCGGGGGTCAGGAGACCCAGTACTTC
CASSLTSGGQETQYF
>TRBV6-6|TRBJ1-5|NA|NA
TGTGCCAGCAGGGAAACACAGGGTTGGGGTCAGCCCCAGCATTTT
CASRETQGWGQPQHF
>TRBV7-2|TRBJ2-5|once|TRBD1
TGTGCCAGCAGCCACCCCGACAGGGCCCAAGAGACCCAGTACTTC
CASSHPDRAQETQYF
>TRBV7-9|TRBJ2-3|once|TRBD1
TGTGCCAGCAGCTTAGTGGGACAGAGCACAGATACGCAGTATTTT
CASSLVGQSTDTQYF
>TRBV6-2/TRBV6-3|TRBJ2-1|NA|TRBD2
TGTGCCAGCAGTTACAAAGGACTAGCGGGTTACAATGAGCAGTTCTTC
CASSYKGLAGYNEQFF
>TRBV4-2|TRBJ1-1|few|NA
TGTGCCAGCAGCCAAGGGGGGGGGCCGGATATGAACACTGAAGCTTTCTTT
CASSQGGGPDMNTEAFF
>TRBV20-1|TRBJ2-3|NA|NA
TGCAGTGCCTCAGGGATCACGCAGTATTTT
CSASGITQYF
>TRBV28|TRBJ2-1|NA|NA
TGTGCCAGCAGTTTAGCTCGCGTTGCCTACAATGAGCAGTTCTTC
CASSLARVAYNEQFF
>TRBV2|TRBJ2-5|NA|NA
TGTGCCAGCAGTCAGGACCAAGAGACCCAGTACTTC
CASSQDQETQYF
>TRBV3-1/TRBV3-2|TRBJ2-5|NA|NA
TGTGCCAGCAGCCACGGACGGGGAAGAGAGTCCCGGCACTTC
CASSHGRGRESRHF
>TRBV3-1/TRBV3-2|TRBJ1-4|NA|TRBD1
TGTGCCAGCAGCTACCCGGGACAGGGGGATGAAAAACTGTTTTTT
CASSYPGQGDEKLFF
>TRBV7-2|TRBJ2-1|few|NA
TGTGCCAGCAGCCGCCCGGGCCAGGGGAGCTCCTACAATGAGCAGTTCTTC
CASSRPGQGSSYNEQFF
>TRBV12-3/TRBV12-4|TRBJ1-1|NA|NA
TGTGCCGCAAAACCGGGGGTTAACACTGAAGCTTTCTTT
CAAKPGVNTEAFF
>TRBV28|TRBJ1-4|NA|TRBD1
TGTGCCAGCAGTCAGTTGGGACAGGGGTTACAGTTTGTAACTAATGAAAAACTGTTTTTT
CASSQLGQGLQFVTNEKLFF
>TRBV2|TRBJ2-1|NA|TRBD1
TGTGCCAATTTACAGGGGGGCAATGAGCAGTTCTTC
CANLQGGNEQFF
>TRBV28|TRBJ2-1|NA|TRBD2
TGTGCCAGCAGTTCGAGTAGCGGGCCTTACAATGAGCAGTTCTTC
CASSSSSGPYNEQFF
>TRBV5-1|TRBJ2-1|NA|TRBD2
TGCGCCAGCAGCCTACGGACTAGCGGGGGAAATGAGCAGTTCTTC
CASSLRTSGGNEQFF
>TRBV28|TRBJ1-2|NA|TRBD1
TGTGCCAGCAGAAGAAATGGACAGGGCGCTTGGGGCTACACCTTC
CASRRNGQGAWGYTF